These 10 T cell receptor beta chains share one sample of origin, sequenced in a study of tumor and adjacent non-tumor tissue in lung cancer. Three rounds of nested PCR, following a modified ARM-PCR protocol, produced the TCRbeta library. TCRdb recomputed calls from the multiplex PCR reads with MiXCR, one row per CDR3 protein. The sample yields 200,000 or so distinct CDR3 sequences, approximately 74% seen once. The template was RNA from unsorted bulk tissue. The material sequenced was lung tumor tissue. The receptors were gathered from a man aged 55 to 70 with non-small cell lung cancer.

This clonotype was picked up a small number of times. One junction end does not reproduce the germline sequence, and a read error may be involved. The chain is built from TRBV6-1 and TRBJ2-4, with D perhaps TRBD1 (5 bases). Germline loops: CDR1 MNHNS, CDR2 SASEGT. CDR3 length: 14 residues. CDR3 loop: CASRSLVGHNIKYF. CDR3 in DNA: TGTGCCAGCAGGAGCCTTGTTGGACACAACATTAAGTACTTC.

The chain links TRBV6-2 or TRBV6-3 to TRBJ2-3; D ambiguous. Trimming removed 6 bases from V and 2 bases from J, with 6 bases in between. The CDR3 consists of 12 residues. Germline V gene sequence: CDR1 MNHEY, CDR2 SVGEGT. CDR3 nucleotide sequence: TGTGCCAGCAGATCGGTCACAGATACGCAGTATTTT. The encoded protein is CASRSVTDTQYF.

This clonotype was counted between two and nine times. The V call is TRBV30, the J call TRBJ1-5; 7 positions match TRBD1. After removal of 4 bases from V and 7 bases from J, the junction contained 4 bases not matched to a gene. The CDR3 contains 12 residues. The germline V gene encodes CDR1 GTSNPN and CDR2 SVGIG (reference sequence). In DNA form, the CDR3 reads TGTGCCTGGAAGACAGGGCGGCAGCCCCAGCATTTT. This gives the protein CAWKTGRQPQHF.

This clonotype was counted ten times or more. The CDR3 region has the DNA TGCAGTCTAACCCCCAGCCGCAATGAGCAGTTCTTC. It specifies CSLTPSRNEQFF. V is TRBV20-1 and J is TRBJ2-1, with D unclear. V was cut by 8 bases and J by 6 bases, with 14 bases left in between. The CDR3 is 12 residues long. Germline CDR1 is DFQATT and CDR2 is SNEGSKA (reference sequence).

This clonotype was observed once. V gene TRBV18 combines with J gene TRBJ1-5, with 7 bases that match TRBD1. This CDR3 is built from 14 residues. The germline V gene encodes CDR1 KGHSH and CDR2 LQKENI. With V trimmed by 4 bases and J by 5 bases, 5 bases remained unmatched. The chain's CDR3 is CASSLTGKDQPQHF. The CDR3 bases are TGTGCCAGCTCACTGACAGGGAAGGATCAGCCCCAGCATTTT. Supplemented by reference TRBV18 and TRBJ1-5, the full variable domain reads NAGVMQNPRHLVRRRGQEARLRCSPMKGHSHVYWYRQLPEEGLKFMVYLQKENIIDESGMPKERFSAEFPKEGPSILRIQQVVRGDSAAYFCASSLTGKDQPQHFGDGTRLSIL.

The rearrangement uses TRBV6-1 and TRBJ2-3, with TRBD1 identical over 7 bases. V shed 8 bases, J shed 1 base, and the junction held 24 bases outside the gene matches. The CDR3 is 20 residues long. In germline, CDR1 is MNHNS, CDR2 SASEGT. CDR3 protein: CASLSKGALVGALGTDTQYF. CDR3 DNA sequence: TGTGCCAGCCTGAGTAAGGGGGCATTGGTGGGGGCCTTGGGCACAGATACGCAGTATTTT.

The V call is TRBV12-3 or TRBV12-4, the J call TRBJ1-2; 8 nucleotides agree with TRBD1. The ends lost 2 bases at V and 11 bases at J; junction bases unmatched: 10. The CDR3 runs to 14 residues. CDR3 nucleotides: TGTGCCAGCAGTTTACCAGACAGGGGCTATGTGTACACCTTC. Translation gives CASSLPDRGYVYTF.

Notes on this clonotype: A read error may be the cause here, since a much bigger clone is one base away. The rearrangement joins TRBV4-2 to TRBJ1-2; possible D gene TRBD1, 5 bases. The length of the CDR3 is 16 residues. CDR1 and CDR2 from the germline V gene are LGHNA and YNFKEQ. The CDR3 DNA is TGTGCCAGCCGCCAAGATAGGGCAGGGACTTTCTATGGCTACACCTTC. Translation: CASRQDRAGTFYGYTF.

Details on this clonotype: An end of the junction differs from the germline gene, which may be a read error. The V and J genes are TRBV12-3 or TRBV12-4 and TRBJ1-6; perhaps TRBD1 as D (6 bases). The CDR3 contains 14 residues. Here the CDR3 DNA reads TGTTCCAGCACCCCAGATAGGGGGGTTAGGCCCCTCCACTTT. Translation gives CSSTPDRGVRPLHF.

The chain carries TRBV7-2 and TRBJ1-2; D is possibly TRBD1 (5 bases). The CDR3 runs to 13 residues. V was pared by 3 bases and J by 5 bases, with 10 bases between. Germline V gene lookup returns CDR1 SGHTA and CDR2 FQGNSA. CDR3 DNA: TGTGCCAGCAGCTTCATGACAGCTTATGGCTACACCTTC. As protein: CASSFMTAYGYTF.